The T cell receptor (beta chain) under discussion was sequenced for a study of shared T cell receptors in the human thymus. Libraries were prepared by immunoSEQ multiplex PCR; TCRdb keeps only in-frame clonotypes and omits some of them. The table shows hundreds of thousands of clones, with 75% to 80% occurring only once. The CDR3 contains 21 residues. The V gene's germline CDR1 is SGHRS and CDR2 YFSETQ. V dropped 2 bases and J dropped 2; count of bases not matched to a gene: 19. The sample was also linked to a second study, of human thymus T cells. That source reports: During corrective heart surgery, resections were taken, and the thymus tissue came from them. It looked as if thymic and blood repertoires used V and J genes in a biased way.

V and J are TRBV5-1 and TRBJ2-1; 10 bases are shared with TRBD2. The TCR originated in a boy younger than two with a congenital heart defect. Sequencing was performed on thymocytes. The DNA of the CDR3 is TGCGCCAGCAGCTTTGGTGTAGCGGGAGGAGTGGGCCCCTCCCCCTACAATGAGCAGTTCTTC. Its translation: CASSFGVAGGVGPSPYNEQFF.